The sequence of this T cell receptor beta chain was determined in a study of blood T cell repertoires in COVID-19. Study overall: Collection of acute and convalescent COVID-19 samples took place in the United States, Italy and Spain. The cDNA or gDNA used as material had been derived from T cells, B-cell-depleted T cells, or PBMCs.

Per the original methods: Scientists estimated how many nucleated cells there were by amplifying reference gene primers. Produced via immunoSEQ multiplex PCR; TCRdb's table is partial and in-frame only. The DNA was the basis for D and trimming; V, J and clone size are from that table. The data show around 130,000 clones, with approximately 87% seen just once and around 2.1% held by the top ten. Germline CDR1 and CDR2: SSHAT and FNYEAQ (reference sequence). This CDR3 is built from 15 residues. The ends lost 1 base at V and 7 bases at J; junction bases unmatched: 6. The source of this sequence is a man in his 70s with active COVID-19. The V and J genes are TRBV7-7 and TRBJ2-1; 8 nucleotides agree with TRBD1. What was sequenced was peripheral blood. The CDR3 DNA follows: TGTGCCAGCAGCTTAGACCAGGGGGCAGGGAATGAGCAGTTCTTC. As protein: CASSLDQGAGNEQFF.